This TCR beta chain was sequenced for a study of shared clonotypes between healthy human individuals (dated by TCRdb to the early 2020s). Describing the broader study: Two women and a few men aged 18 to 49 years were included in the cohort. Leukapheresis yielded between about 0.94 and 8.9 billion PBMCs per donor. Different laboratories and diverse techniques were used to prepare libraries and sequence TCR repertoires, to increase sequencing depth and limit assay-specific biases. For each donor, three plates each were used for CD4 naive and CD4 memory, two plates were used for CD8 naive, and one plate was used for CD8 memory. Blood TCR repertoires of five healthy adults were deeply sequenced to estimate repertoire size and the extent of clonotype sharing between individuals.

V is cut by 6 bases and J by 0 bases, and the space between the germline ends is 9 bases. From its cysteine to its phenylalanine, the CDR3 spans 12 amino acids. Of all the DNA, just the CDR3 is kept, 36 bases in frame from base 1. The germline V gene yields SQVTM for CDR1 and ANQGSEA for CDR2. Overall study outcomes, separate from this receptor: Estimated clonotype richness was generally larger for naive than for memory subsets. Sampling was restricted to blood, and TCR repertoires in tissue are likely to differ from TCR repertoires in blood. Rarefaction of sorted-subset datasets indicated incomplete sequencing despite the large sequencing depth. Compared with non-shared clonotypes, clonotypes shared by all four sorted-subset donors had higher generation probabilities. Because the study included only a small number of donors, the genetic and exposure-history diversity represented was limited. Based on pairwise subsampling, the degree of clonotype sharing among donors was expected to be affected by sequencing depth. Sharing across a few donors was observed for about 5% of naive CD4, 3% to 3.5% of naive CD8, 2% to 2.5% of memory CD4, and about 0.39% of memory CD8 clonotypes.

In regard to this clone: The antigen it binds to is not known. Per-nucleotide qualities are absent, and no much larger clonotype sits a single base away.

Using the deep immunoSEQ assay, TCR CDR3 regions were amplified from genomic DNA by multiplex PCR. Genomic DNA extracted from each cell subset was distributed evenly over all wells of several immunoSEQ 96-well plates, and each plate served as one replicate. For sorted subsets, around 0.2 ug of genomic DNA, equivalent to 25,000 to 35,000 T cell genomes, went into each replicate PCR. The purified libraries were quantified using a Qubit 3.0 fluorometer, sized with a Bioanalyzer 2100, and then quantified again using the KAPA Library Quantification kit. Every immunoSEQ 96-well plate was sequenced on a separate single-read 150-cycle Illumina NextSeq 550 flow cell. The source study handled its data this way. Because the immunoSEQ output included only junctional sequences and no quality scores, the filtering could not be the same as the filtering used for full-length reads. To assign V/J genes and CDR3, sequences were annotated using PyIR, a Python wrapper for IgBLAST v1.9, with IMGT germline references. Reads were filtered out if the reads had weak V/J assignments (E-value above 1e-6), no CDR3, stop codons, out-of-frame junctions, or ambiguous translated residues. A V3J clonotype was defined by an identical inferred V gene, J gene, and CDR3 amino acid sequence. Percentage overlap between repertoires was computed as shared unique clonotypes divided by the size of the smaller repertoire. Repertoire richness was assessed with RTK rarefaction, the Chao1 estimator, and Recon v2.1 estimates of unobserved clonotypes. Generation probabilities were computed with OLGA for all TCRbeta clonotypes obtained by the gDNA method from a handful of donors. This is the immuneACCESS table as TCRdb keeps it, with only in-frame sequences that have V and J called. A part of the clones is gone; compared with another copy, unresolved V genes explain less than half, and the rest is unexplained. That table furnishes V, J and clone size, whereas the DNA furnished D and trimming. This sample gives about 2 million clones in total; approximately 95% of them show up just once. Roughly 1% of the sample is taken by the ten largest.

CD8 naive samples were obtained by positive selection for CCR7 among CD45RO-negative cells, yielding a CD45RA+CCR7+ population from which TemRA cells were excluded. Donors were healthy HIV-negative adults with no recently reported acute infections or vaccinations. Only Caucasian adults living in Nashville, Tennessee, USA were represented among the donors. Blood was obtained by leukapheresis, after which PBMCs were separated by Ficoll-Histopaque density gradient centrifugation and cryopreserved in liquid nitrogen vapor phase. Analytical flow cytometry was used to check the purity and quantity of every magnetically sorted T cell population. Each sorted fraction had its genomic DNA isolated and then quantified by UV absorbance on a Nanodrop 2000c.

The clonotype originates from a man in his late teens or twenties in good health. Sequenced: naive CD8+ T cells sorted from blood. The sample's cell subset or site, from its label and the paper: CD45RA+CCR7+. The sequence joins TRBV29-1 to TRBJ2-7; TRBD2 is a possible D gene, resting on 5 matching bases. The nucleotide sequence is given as TGCAGCGTGTCCGGGGTCTCCTACGAGCAGTACTTC. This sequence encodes CSVSGVSYEQYF.